This entry concerns a single T cell receptor (beta chain). There is no known antigen for this receptor. No base qualities exist here, and no much larger clone lies one base off it. One collaborating source in Seattle enrolled patients during active infection and followed them longitudinally through the course of disease. The collaborating institutions used their own protocols to collect whole blood in K2EDTA tubes. For TCRbeta analysis, collaborators shipped samples as frozen whole blood, isolated PBMCs, or DNA extracted from either of those sample types. The CDR3 runs 15 amino acids, cysteine and phenylalanine included. Only the CDR3 part of the read is kept: 45 bases, read in frame from the first base. Here V drops 6 bases and J drops 5 bases, and the junction holds 9 bases not matched to any gene. The germline V gene encodes CDR1 SNHLY and CDR2 FYNNEI. This entry is derived from a study of blood T cell repertoires in COVID-19 (dated by TCRdb to 2020 to 2021). The study in broad terms: Samples covering the acute and convalescent phases of COVID-19 were provided by collaborators in the United States, Italy and Spain. The prospective study material was composed of cDNA or gDNA derived from T cells, B-cell-depleted T cells, or PBMCs. Where available, HLA class I and class II types were obtained from metadata supplied by the sample provider rather than from assay-based typing. The repertoires were released in a freely available public database intended as a resource for research on the immune response to SARS-CoV-2. Nearly every sample came with metadata listing a de-identified subject ID, COVID-19 status, age in years and sex. The samples were drawn from the first 160 participants of the ongoing ImmuneRACE study and from under 1,500 subjects provided by 6 global collaborators. Subjects who had been exposed to COVID-19, were actively infected with it, or had recovered from it provided the deeply sampled blood TCRbeta repertoires that made up the dataset. General conclusions and limits of the study: The quantity of clinical and demographic metadata differed by source and by participant and was supplied without curation.

TCRbeta CDR3 regions were amplified from genomic DNA using the immunoSEQ Assay, a bias-controlled multiplex PCR. The authors' analysis ran thus. The number of nucleated cells in each sample was estimated by amplification of reference gene primers within the assay. Sequence reads were collapsed and filtered to measure the absolute abundance of every unique TCRbeta CDR3 rearrangement. For each sample, productive Simpson clonality was calculated as the square root of Simpson's diversity index over productive rearrangements. TCRdb took over this immuneACCESS table, retaining in-frame rearrangements with V and J assigned. Such tables are incomplete; in checked studies, under half of the missing clones stem from an unresolved V gene, and the remainder is unexplained. D and trimming come from the DNA, and the V and J calls and clone size come from that table. The sample profile shows 150,000 to 200,000 clones; 82% of them were found once. The ten biggest clones cover approximately 8.1% of the sample.

The rearranged segments are TRBV2 and TRBJ2-5; TRBD1 aligns with 10 central bases. The TCR sequence derives from a woman aged 60-75 years with COVID-19, enrolled during active disease. The sample was peripheral blood. The CDR3: CASRRDRGIGETQYF. The nucleotides read TGTGCCAGCAGAAGGGACAGGGGAATTGGGGAGACCCAGTACTTC.